One and the same sample provided the 13 T cell receptor beta chains below, sequenced in a study of blood T cell repertoires in COVID-19. Method: immunoSEQ multiplex PCR; TCRdb's copy keeps in-frame clones and lacks some. The table includes some 53,000 clones, over 75% detected once. Sequenced input: peripheral blood. The receptors originated from a man in his 70s with acute or convalescent COVID-19.

The chain is built from TRBV6-5 and TRBJ2-6; no clear D. Germline V gene lookup returns CDR1 MNHEY and CDR2 SVGAGI. The CDR3 covers 14 residues. Trimming shortened V by 6 bases and J by 0 bases, and 6 bases separated the two germline ends. CDR3 in amino acids: CASRASSGANVLTF. DNA of the CDR3: TGTGCCAGCAGGGCTAGCTCTGGGGCCAACGTCCTGACTTTC.

This clone was detected a few times. The chain links TRBV6-5 to TRBJ1-5; TRBD1 matches 8 bases. CDR1 is MNHEY and CDR2 is SVGAGI in the germline V gene. V was clipped by 7 bases and J by 4 bases; unmatched bases: 6. This CDR3 comprises 14 residues. The CDR3 bases are TGTGCCAGCAATCCCACAGGGGGTAATCAGCCCCAGCATTTT. As protein: CASNPTGGNQPQHF.

V is TRBV24-1 and J is TRBJ2-1; 8 positions agree with TRBD2. CDR3 length equals 14 residues. V lost 5 bases, J lost 9 bases, and 8 bases stayed unmatched. Germline V gene data show CDR1 as KGHDR and CDR2 as SFDVKD. As DNA, the CDR3 is TGTGCCACCAGTGCCCCCGGGGGGGCGCCTGAGCAGTTCTTC. Residues: CATSAPGGAPEQFF.

The chain recombines TRBV29-1 with TRBJ1-2; possible D gene TRBD1, 5 bases. The CDR3 is made up of 13 amino acids. Germline V gene lookup returns CDR1 SQVTM and CDR2 ANQGSEA. V lost 5 bases and J 2 bases, leaving 12 bases between the germline ends. CDR3 sequence: CSVLTQGNYGYTF. In DNA form, the CDR3 reads TGCAGCGTTCTGACTCAGGGAAACTATGGCTACACCTTC.

This chain uses TRBV6-5 with TRBJ1-4, with D unclear. V was trimmed by 10 bases and J by 3 bases, leaving 15 bases between them. The CDR3 sequence is 14 residues long. CDR1 is MNHEY, CDR2 SVGAGI, per germline. The DNA for the CDR3 is TGTGCCACCGCCCCGGGAGGGTCTAATGAAAAACTGTTTTTT. This sequence encodes CATAPGGSNEKLFF.

There are a few counts of this clone. The rearrangement joins TRBV4-2 to TRBJ2-1; tentatively, D is TRBD2 (6 bases). The germline gives CDR1 LGHNA, CDR2 YNFKEQ. The CDR3 consists of 15 residues. V was trimmed by 3 bases and J by 4 bases, leaving 13 bases between them. CDR3 sequence (DNA): TGTGCCAGCAGCCAGACATCCGGGAGATACAATGAGCAGTTCTTC. It yields the protein CASSQTSGRYNEQFF.

This rearrangement joins TRBV18 to TRBJ2-2; perhaps TRBD2 as D (5 bases). Trimming pared 3 bases from V and 3 bases from J, leaving 17 bases between. CDR1 is KGHSH, CDR2 LQKENI, per germline. The CDR3 sequence is 17 residues long. This chain's CDR3 is CASSPIGGRTDTGELFF. As DNA, the CDR3 is TGTGCCAGCTCACCCATCGGAGGCAGGACCGACACCGGGGAGCTGTTTTTT.

This clone has just a few counts. The CDR3 sequence: CASSPGTETYGYTF. The CDR3 bases are TGTGCCAGCAGCCCAGGGACAGAAACCTATGGCTACACCTTC. The chain is built from TRBV9 and TRBJ1-2, with 7 bases fitting TRBD1. From germline, CDR1 is SGDLS and CDR2 YYNGEE. This CDR3 has 14 residues. V gave up 4 bases and J gave up 4 bases; unmatched junction bases: 7.

The V gene is TRBV18, the J gene TRBJ2-4; TRBD1 might be the D (7 bases). The CDR3 is made up of 15 amino acids. Germline V gene lookup returns CDR1 KGHSH and CDR2 LQKENI. V was cut by 2 bases and J by 8 bases, with 16 bases left in between. CDR3 region: CASSPEEGARDIQYF. The CDR3 DNA reads as TGTGCCAGCTCACCAGAGGAGGGGGCGCGCGACATTCAGTACTTC.

The rearrangement links TRBV7-2 to TRBJ2-2, with D tentatively TRBD1 (6 bases). Germline CDR1 reads SGHTA; CDR2 reads FQGNSA. The length of the CDR3 is 14 residues. Trimming removed 5 bases from V and 3 bases from J, with 10 bases in between. CDR3 coding DNA: TGTGCCAGCAGCGTGGACAGCTACACCGGGGAGCTGTTTTTT. Translating it yields CASSVDSYTGELFF.

This clone appeared a single time. J is TRBJ2-7 and V is TRBV14; TRBD2 aligns across 13 bases. The CDR3 has 17 residues. V lost 5 bases, J lost 2 bases, and 9 bases stayed unmatched. Germline V gene data show CDR1 as SGHDN and CDR2 as FVKESK. The CDR3 nucleotides read TGTGCCAGCAGCTACGGACTAGCGGGAGTGTTGGCCTACGAGCAGTACTTC. It encodes CASSYGLAGVLAYEQYF.

The gene calls are TRBV30 and TRBJ1-1; D not resolved. Trimming cost V 7 bases and J 0 bases, with 15 bases left between them. The CDR3 loop spans 14 amino acids. Germline lookup yields CDR1 GTSNPN and CDR2 SVGIG (reference sequence). In DNA, the CDR3 is TGTGCCTCCGGTCAGACTTTCATGAACACTGAAGCTTTCTTT. Protein sequence: CASGQTFMNTEAFF.

V gene TRBV19 combines with J gene TRBJ1-6; a possible D gene is TRBD1 (5 bases). The V gene's germline CDR1 is LNHDA and CDR2 SQIVND (reference sequence). Trimming cost V 7 bases and J 9 bases, with 13 bases left between them. The CDR3 is 13 residues long. The CDR3 nucleotides are TGTGCCAGTAAAAACAGGATAGGTTCACCCCTCCACTTT. As protein: CASKNRIGSPLHF.